The 14 T cell receptor beta chains below were found in one sample sequenced in a study of blood T cell repertoires in COVID-19. Produced via immunoSEQ multiplex PCR; TCRdb's table is partial and in-frame only. In the table there are 70,000 to 100,000 clones, 80% to 90% of which are singletons. Specimen: peripheral blood. These receptors all stem from a man older than 75 with active or convalescent COVID-19.

This sequence joins TRBV5-1 and TRBJ2-5; maybe TRBD2 (6 bases). Germline V CDR1 and CDR2: SGHRS, YFSETQ. The V and J ends lost 4 bases and 3 bases respectively, with 10 bases between them. The CDR3 consists of 13 residues. CDR3 coding DNA: TGCGCCAGCAGCCGGGAGCCTGAAGAGACCCAGTACTTC. Translated: CASSREPEETQYF.

CDR3 amino acids: CASSTSGRETQYF. CDR3 DNA: TGTGCCAGTAGTACTAGCGGGAGGGAGACCCAGTACTTC. The rearrangement uses TRBV19 and TRBJ2-5, with 11 bases lining up with TRBD2. Germline V gene lookup returns CDR1 LNHDA and CDR2 SQIVND (reference sequence). Unmatched junction bases numbered 0, after V lost 4 bases and J lost 5 bases. This CDR3 spans 13 amino acids.

V gene TRBV5-1 combines with J gene TRBJ1-1, with a tentative D call TRBD1 (6 bases). CDR1 and CDR2 (germline): SGHRS, YFSETQ. This CDR3 is built from 15 residues. Deletions cut 4 bases from V and 0 bases from J, with 13 bases between. This CDR3 reads CASSISGTLNTEAFF. The CDR3 DNA sequence: TGCGCCAGCAGCATCTCCGGGACATTGAACACTGAAGCTTTCTTT.

The gene calls are TRBV5-5 and TRBJ2-7; D is unresolved. The CDR3 spans 11 residues. Trimming took 3 bases from V and 4 from J, leaving 5 bases between them. Germline CDR1 and CDR2: SGHKS and YYEKEE (reference sequence). In DNA form, the CDR3 reads TGTGCCAGCAGCTCTCTTTACGAGCAGTACTTC. It is translated as CASSSLYEQYF.

The chain links TRBV18 to TRBJ2-5; 13 bases are a match to TRBD2. The germline V gene has CDR1 KGHSH and CDR2 LQKENI. CDR3 length: 16 amino acids. Trimming cost V 2 bases and J 5 bases; bases outside gene matches: 5. The CDR3 DNA reads TGTGCCAGCTCACCAGGACTAGCGGGAGTTCGGGAGACCCAGTACTTC. Translated: CASSPGLAGVRETQYF.

The chain recombines TRBV4-3 with TRBJ2-7, with 12 bases matching TRBD2. J was trimmed by 7 bases and V by 4 bases; bases with no gene match: 8. This CDR3 has 15 residues. Germline CDR1 and CDR2: LGHNA and YSLEER. The CDR3 here is CASSRGTSGLGEQYF. The CDR3 bases are TGCGCCAGCAGCCGCGGGACTAGCGGGTTGGGGGAGCAGTACTTC.

This rearrangement joins TRBV11-2 to TRBJ2-1, with TRBD2 matching 9 bases. J lost 0 bases, V lost 2 bases, and 11 bases had no gene match. This CDR3 is 19 amino acids long. Germline CDR1 reads SGHAT; CDR2 reads FQNNGV. CDR3 DNA: TGTGCCAGCAGCTTAAGGTACCTAGCGGGACCCCCCTCCTACAATGAGCAGTTCTTC. The encoded protein is CASSLRYLAGPPSYNEQFF.

The chain employs TRBV12-3 or TRBV12-4 and TRBJ1-1, with D possibly matching TRBD1 (5 bases). Trimming pared 3 bases from V and 4 bases from J, leaving 6 bases between. The CDR3 has 12 residues. The DNA for the CDR3 is TGTGCCAGCAGTTTCGGGGGCACTGAAGCTTTCTTT. This gives the protein CASSFGGTEAFF.

This clone was counted a few times. The rearrangement uses TRBV14 and TRBJ2-1, with a weak D call TRBD2 (5 bases). Germline V gives CDR1 SGHDN, CDR2 FVKESK. Deletions cut 0 bases from V and 8 bases from J, with 17 bases between. CDR3 length equals 16 residues. Here the CDR3 DNA reads TGTGCCAGCAGCCAAGACGTTTGGCTAGCATTTGATGAGCAGTTCTTC. It yields the protein CASSQDVWLAFDEQFF. Full variable domain (outside the CDR3, taken from reference TRBV14 and TRBJ2-1): EAGVTQFPSHSVIEKGQTVTLRCDPISGHDNLYWYRRVMGKEIKFLLHFVKESKQDESGMPNNRFLAERTGGTYSTLKVQPAELEDSGVYFCASSQDVWLAFDEQFFGPGTRLTVL.

This sequence joins TRBV11-1 and TRBJ1-2, with D possibly being TRBD1 (6 bases). The CDR3 has 13 amino acids. Per the germline V gene, CDR1 is SGHAT and CDR2 is FQDESV (reference sequence). V was cut by 5 bases and J by 2 bases, with 9 bases left in between. In DNA, the CDR3 is TGTGCCAGCAGCCGGGACAAAAACTATGGCTACACCTTC. It is translated as CASSRDKNYGYTF.

This chain joins TRBV10-3 and TRBJ2-7; unclear D gene. CDR1 is ENHRY and CDR2 is SYGVKD in the germline V gene. The CDR3 sequence is 15 residues long. The germline V and J ends were trimmed by 1 base and 0 bases, with 10 bases remaining between them. CDR3 in DNA: TGTGCCATCAGTGAGTTCCCGACAAGCTCCTACGAGCAGTACTTC. It translates to CAISEFPTSSYEQYF.

The chain employs TRBV15 and TRBJ1-2; D remains unclear. The germline CDR1 and CDR2 sequences are LNHNV and YYDKDF (reference sequence). The CDR3 loop spans 14 amino acids. V dropped 3 bases and J dropped 4 bases, with 12 bases sitting between them. DNA of the CDR3: TGTGCCACCAGCAGTCCGGCGGAGTTCTATGGCTACACCTTC. It is translated as CATSSPAEFYGYTF.

Of note for this clone: The junction departs from germline at one end; a sequencing error may be responsible. The chain recombines TRBV7-6 with TRBJ2-2; D unclear. Germline CDR1 SGHVS, CDR2 FNYEAQ. The CDR3 length is 13 residues. The CDR3 region has the DNA TGTGCCAGCAGCATAGCCGCCGGCGGGGAGCTGTTTTTT. It specifies CASSIAAGGELFF.

The V call is TRBV27, the J call TRBJ1-5, with 7 bases matching TRBD1. CDR1 is MNHEY and CDR2 is SMNVEV in the germline V gene (reference sequence). Unmatched junction bases numbered 12, after V lost 6 bases and J lost 1 base. The CDR3 covers 17 residues. This chain's CDR3 is CASSRKPQGESNQPQHF. The CDR3 DNA reads TGTGCCAGCAGCCGAAAGCCCCAGGGGGAGAGCAATCAGCCCCAGCATTTT.